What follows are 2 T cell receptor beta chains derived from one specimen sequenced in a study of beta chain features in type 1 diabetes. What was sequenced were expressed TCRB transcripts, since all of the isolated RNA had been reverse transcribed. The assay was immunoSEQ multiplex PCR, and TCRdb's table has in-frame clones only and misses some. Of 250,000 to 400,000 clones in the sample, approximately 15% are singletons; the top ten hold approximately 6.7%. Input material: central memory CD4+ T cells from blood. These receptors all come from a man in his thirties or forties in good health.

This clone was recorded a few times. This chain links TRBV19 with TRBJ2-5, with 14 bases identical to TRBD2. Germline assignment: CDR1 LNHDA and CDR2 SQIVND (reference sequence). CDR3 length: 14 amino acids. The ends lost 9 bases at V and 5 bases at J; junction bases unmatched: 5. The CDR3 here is CASGLAGGRETQYF. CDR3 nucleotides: TGTGCCAGCGGACTAGCGGGAGGTCGGGAGACCCAGTACTTC.

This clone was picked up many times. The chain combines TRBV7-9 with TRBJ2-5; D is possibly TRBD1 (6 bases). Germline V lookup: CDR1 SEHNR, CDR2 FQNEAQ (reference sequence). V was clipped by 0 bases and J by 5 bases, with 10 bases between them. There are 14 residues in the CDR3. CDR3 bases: TGTGCCAGCAGCTTAGCGTCTAGGGGGGAGACCCAGTACTTC. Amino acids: CASSLASRGETQYF.